The sequence of this T cell receptor beta chain was determined in a study of T cell repertoires in cytomegalovirus infection. In the study overall: CMV epitopes, recently identified HLA-C-restricted and well-studied HLA-B-restricted, were used. Both a matching HLA type and CMV infection were indicated by public TCR beta signatures. Whole-study findings and limits: Summed frequency of shared TCR beta families picked out CMV carriers who also had the relevant HLA.

Each CDR3 protein gets one entry after TCRdb re-called the reads with MiXCR. This sample has roughly 120,000 distinct CDR3 sequences; roughly a third occur once, and the top ten carry roughly 50%. Worth noting for this clonotype: What it recognizes is unknown.

The CDR3 totals 18 residues. V shed 0 bases and J 0 bases; nucleotides not matched to a gene: 9. Germline CDR1 ENHRY, CDR2 SYGVKD. The clonotype originates from a human donor in good health (CMV status not recorded). Some clones in this sample may be carry-over from other donors' samples. The rearrangement links TRBV10-3 to TRBJ2-7, with 9 bases lining up with TRBD1. The sample in question was CD8+ T cells from cultured PBMCs, obtained from culture after CMV antigen stimulation. The CDR3 nucleotides read TGTGCCATCAGTGAGTCGGCAATTAGGACAGGGGTCTCCTACGAGCAGTACTTC. It translates to CAISESAIRTGVSYEQYF.